This TCR beta chain stems from a study of blood T cell repertoires in COVID-19. The method was immunoSEQ multiplex PCR; TCRdb's version includes in-frame clones alone and lacks a portion of them. The sample lists approximately 200,000 clones; approximately 90% were seen once. Participant-reported clinical history was the basis for cohort assignment. Only one count was recorded for this clone. This CDR3 is built from 15 residues. Trimming took 3 bases from V and 2 from J, leaving 15 bases between them. Germline assignment: CDR1 SGHNT and CDR2 YYREEE (reference sequence). The sequence came from a man between 25 and 39 years old who had recovered from COVID-19. The chain combines TRBV5-4 with TRBJ2-7; unclear D gene. Sequencing used PBMCs or T cells enriched from blood (not recorded which). This CDR3 is CASSSLGRLAYEQYF. The CDR3 bases are TGTGCCAGCAGCTCATTGGGTAGGCTAGCCTACGAGCAGTACTTC.